The T cell receptor beta chain described here comes from a study of cytomegalovirus exposure and HLA in healthy donors. Study background: A subsequent analysis stated that the 95 to 150 validation repertoires were run on the same platform as the approximately 710 first-cohort repertoires. Study results and limitations: The investigators catalogued 150 to 200 TCR beta chains as cytomegalovirus-associated. Diagnosis of cytomegalovirus status made by the classifier reportedly showed high specificity and sensitivity.

The germline V and J ends were trimmed by 4 bases and 5 bases, with 18 bases remaining between them. This CDR3 region has 15 residues. Germline CDR1 and CDR2: SGHRS and YFSETQ. The donors were members of the approximately 120-subject validation cohort (separate from the approximately 650-subject first cohort). The assay was immunoSEQ multiplex PCR, and TCRdb's table has in-frame clones only and misses some. The sample records fewer than 130,000 clones, approximately 90% being singletons. To note about this clone: The antigen remains unidentified.

The clonotype comes from a woman in her thirties in good health and CMV-seropositive. The sequencing input was PBMCs. The chain joins TRBV5-1 to TRBJ2-5; perhaps TRBD2 as D (5 bases). CDR3 coding DNA: TGCGCCAGCAGCCGGGCGTCGGGGTCCAGGGAGACCCAGTACTTC. As protein: CASSRASGSRETQYF.